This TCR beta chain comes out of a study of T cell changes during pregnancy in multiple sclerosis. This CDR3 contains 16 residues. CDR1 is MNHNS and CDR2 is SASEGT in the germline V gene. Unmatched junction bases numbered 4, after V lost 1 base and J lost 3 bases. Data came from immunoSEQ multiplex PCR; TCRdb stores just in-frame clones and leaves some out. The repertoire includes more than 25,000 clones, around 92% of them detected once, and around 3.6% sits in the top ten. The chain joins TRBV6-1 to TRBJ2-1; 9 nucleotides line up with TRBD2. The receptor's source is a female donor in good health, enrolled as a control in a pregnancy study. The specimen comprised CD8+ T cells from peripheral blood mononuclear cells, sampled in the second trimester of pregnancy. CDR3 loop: CASSEEERGVYNEQFF. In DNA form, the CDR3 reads TGTGCCAGCAGTGAAGAGGAGCGGGGGGTCTACAATGAGCAGTTCTTC.